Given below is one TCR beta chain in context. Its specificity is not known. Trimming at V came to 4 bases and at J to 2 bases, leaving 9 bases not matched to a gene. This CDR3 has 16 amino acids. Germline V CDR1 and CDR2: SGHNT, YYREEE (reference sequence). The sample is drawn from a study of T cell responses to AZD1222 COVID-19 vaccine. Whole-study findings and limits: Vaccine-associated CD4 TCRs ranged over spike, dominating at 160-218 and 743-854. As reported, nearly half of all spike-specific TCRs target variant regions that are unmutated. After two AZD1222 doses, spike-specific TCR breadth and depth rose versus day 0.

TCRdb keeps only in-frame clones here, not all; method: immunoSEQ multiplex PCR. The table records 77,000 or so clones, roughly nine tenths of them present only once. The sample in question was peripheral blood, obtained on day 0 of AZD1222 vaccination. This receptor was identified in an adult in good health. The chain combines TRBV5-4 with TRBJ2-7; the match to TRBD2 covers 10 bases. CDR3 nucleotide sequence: TGTGCCAGCAGCCCCCCCCTAGCGGGAGTTACCTACGAGCAGTACTTC. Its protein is CASSPPLAGVTYEQYF. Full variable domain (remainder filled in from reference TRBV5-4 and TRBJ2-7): ETGVTQSPTHLIKTRGQQVTLRCSSQSGHNTVSWYQQALGQGPQFIFQYYREEENGRGNFPPRFSGLQFPNYSSELNVNALELDDSALYLCASSPPLAGVTYEQYFGPGTRLTVT.